This TCR beta chain was sequenced for a study of OX40 agonist ivuxolimab in advanced cancers. Sequenced by immunoSEQ multiplex PCR; TCRdb stores in-frame clones only, minus some. Here the sample spans approximately 5,500 clones, under 75% being singletons. On cycle 4 day 1 and cycle 7 day 1, as well as at baseline, blood was sampled. The CDR3 has 15 amino acids. Trimming cost V 6 bases and J 3 bases, with 17 bases left between them. Germline V lookup: CDR1 LNHDA, CDR2 SQIVND (reference sequence). The source is an adult with an advanced solid tumor such as melanoma, head and neck, liver or kidney cancer. The chain is built from TRBV19 and TRBJ1-2; D unresolved. The sample here was CD4+ or CD8+ T cells sorted from blood, taken in a trial of the OX40 agonist ivuxolimab. CDR3 sequence: CASSQTRTAHYGYTF. DNA for the CDR3: TGTGCCAGTAGCCAAACTCGGACGGCGCACTATGGCTACACCTTC.